This entry concerns a single T cell receptor beta chain. This same CDR3 is encoded by further DNA sequences in the sample. Germline V gives CDR1 SEHNR, CDR2 FQNEAQ (reference sequence). The CDR3 runs 15 residues. The ends lost 3 bases at V and 5 bases at J; junction bases unmatched: 7. The naive CD8 subset, CD45RO-negative cells positively selected for CCR7, excluded terminally differentiated effector memory CD45RA+ cells. The sample comes from a study of shared clonotypes between healthy human individuals. Assay used: immunoSEQ multiplex PCR; TCRdb lists only in-frame clones, some missing. The sample includes about 750,000 clones, about 92% of them seen just once.

The chain uses TRBV7-9 and TRBJ1-1; TRBD1 matches 9 bases. Sequencing was performed on naive CD8+ T cells sorted from blood. The receptor comes from a man between 25 and 39 years old in good health. The CDR3 DNA reads TGTGCCAGCAGCTTGGCACAGGGGGCAGGAACTGAAGCTTTCTTT. Translation: CASSLAQGAGTEAFF.